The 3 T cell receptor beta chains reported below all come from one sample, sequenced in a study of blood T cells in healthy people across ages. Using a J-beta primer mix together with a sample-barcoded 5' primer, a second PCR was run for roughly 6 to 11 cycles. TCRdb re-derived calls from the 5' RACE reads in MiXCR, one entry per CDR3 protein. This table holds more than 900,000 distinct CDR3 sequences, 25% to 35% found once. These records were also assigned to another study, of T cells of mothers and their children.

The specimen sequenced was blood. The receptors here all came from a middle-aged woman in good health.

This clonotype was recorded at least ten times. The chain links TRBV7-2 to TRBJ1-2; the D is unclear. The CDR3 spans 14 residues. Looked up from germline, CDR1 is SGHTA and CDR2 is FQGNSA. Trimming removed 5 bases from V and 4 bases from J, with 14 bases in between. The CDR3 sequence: CASSQSGGRYGYTF. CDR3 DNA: TGTGCCAGCAGCCAGTCGGGTGGGCGCTATGGCTACACCTTC.

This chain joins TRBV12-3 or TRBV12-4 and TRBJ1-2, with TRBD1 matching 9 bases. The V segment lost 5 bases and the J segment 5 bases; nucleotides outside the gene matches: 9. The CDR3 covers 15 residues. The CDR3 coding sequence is TGTGCCAGCAGTGTTACAGGGGGCAATCAGTATGGCTACACCTTC. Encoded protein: CASSVTGGNQYGYTF.

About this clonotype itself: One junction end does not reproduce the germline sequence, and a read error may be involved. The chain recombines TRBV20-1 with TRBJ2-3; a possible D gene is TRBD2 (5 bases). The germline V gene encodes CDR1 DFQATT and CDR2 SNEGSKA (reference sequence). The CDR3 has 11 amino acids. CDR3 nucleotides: TGCAGTACTAGTTTCTCAGATACGCAGTATTTT. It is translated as CSTSFSDTQYF.